This T cell receptor beta chain came from a study of cytomegalovirus exposure and HLA in healthy donors. With 60 Vbeta and 13 Jbeta primers, the PCR was carried out. TCRdb keeps only in-frame clones here, not all; method: immunoSEQ multiplex PCR. This table has about 160,000 clones, around four fifths appearing once. This clone came up once. Its cognate antigen is unknown. Overall study findings and caveats: Per a prior analysis, the majority of TCR beta V segments were productive roughly 87% or roughly 30% of the time.

This TCR came from a woman under 40 in good health and CMV-seronegative. The sequencing sample was made of PBMCs.

CDR3 residues: CASRPGPDGAEAFF. DNA for the CDR3: TGTGCCAGCAGGCCGGGTCCCGATGGCGCTGAAGCTTTCTTT. The chain links TRBV6-1 to TRBJ1-1; no reliable D call. The CDR3 extends over 14 amino acids. The germline V gene encodes CDR1 MNHNS and CDR2 SASEGT. V was pared by 6 bases and J by 6 bases, with 17 bases between.